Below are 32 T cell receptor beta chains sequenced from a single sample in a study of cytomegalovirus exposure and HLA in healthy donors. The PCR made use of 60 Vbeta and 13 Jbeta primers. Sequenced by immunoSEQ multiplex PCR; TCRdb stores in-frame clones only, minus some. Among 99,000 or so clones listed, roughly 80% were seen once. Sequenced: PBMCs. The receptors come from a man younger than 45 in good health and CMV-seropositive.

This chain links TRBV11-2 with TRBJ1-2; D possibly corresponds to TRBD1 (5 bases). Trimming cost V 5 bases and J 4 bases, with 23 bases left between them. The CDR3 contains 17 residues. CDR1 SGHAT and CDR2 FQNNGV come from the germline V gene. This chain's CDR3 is CASSAGGRVSPSYGYTF. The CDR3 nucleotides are TGTGCCAGCAGCGCCGGGGGAAGGGTCTCACCTAGCTATGGCTACACCTTC.

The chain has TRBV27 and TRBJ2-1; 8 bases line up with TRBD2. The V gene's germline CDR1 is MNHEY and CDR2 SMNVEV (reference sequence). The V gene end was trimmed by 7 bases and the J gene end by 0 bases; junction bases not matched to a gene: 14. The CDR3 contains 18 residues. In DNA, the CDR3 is TGTGCCAGCACCCCTAGTGGAGCGGGGGAGAGCTCCTACAATGAGCAGTTCTTC. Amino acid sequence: CASTPSGAGESSYNEQFF.

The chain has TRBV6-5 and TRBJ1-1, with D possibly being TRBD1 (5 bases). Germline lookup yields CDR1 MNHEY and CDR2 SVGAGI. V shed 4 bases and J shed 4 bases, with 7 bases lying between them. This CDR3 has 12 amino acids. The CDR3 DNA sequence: TGTGCCAGCAGTTCGGGGGGCACTGAAGCTTTCTTT. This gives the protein CASSSGGTEAFF.

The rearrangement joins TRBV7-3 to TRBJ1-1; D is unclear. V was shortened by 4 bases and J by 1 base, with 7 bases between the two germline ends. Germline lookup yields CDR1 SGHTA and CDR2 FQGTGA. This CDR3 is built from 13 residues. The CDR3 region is CASSSGKNTEAFF. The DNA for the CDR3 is TGTGCCAGCAGCTCGGGTAAGAACACTGAAGCTTTCTTT.

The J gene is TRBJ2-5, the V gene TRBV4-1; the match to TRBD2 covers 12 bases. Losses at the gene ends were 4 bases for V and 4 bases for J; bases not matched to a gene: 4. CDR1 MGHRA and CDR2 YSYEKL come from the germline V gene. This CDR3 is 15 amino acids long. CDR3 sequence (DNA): TGCGCCAGCAGCCCTAGCGGGGGGGTACGAGAGACCCAGTACTTC. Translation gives CASSPSGGVRETQYF.

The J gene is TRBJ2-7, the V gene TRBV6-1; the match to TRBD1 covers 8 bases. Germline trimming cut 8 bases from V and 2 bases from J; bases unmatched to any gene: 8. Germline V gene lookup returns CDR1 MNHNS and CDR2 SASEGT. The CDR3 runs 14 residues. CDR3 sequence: CASVGGRGPYEQYF. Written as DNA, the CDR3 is TGTGCCAGCGTGGGGGGCAGGGGGCCCTACGAGCAGTACTTC.

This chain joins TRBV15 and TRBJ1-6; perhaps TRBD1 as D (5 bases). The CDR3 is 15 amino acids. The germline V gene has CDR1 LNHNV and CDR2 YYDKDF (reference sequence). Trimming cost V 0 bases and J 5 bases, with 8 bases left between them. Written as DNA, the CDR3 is TGTGCCACCAGCAGAGAGGGGCAGCATAATTCACCCCTCCACTTT. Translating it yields CATSREGQHNSPLHF.

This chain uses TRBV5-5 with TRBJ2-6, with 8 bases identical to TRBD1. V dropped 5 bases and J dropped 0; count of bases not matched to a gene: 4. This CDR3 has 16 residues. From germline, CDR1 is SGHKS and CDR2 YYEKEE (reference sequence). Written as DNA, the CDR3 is TGTGCCAGCAGAGAGGGACAGGCCTCTGGGGCCAACGTCCTGACTTTC. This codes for CASREGQASGANVLTF.

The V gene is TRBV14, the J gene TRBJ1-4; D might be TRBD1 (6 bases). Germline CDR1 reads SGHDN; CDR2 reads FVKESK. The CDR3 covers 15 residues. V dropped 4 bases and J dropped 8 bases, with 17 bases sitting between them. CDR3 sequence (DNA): TGTGCCAGCAGCCCCGATGGGGGCATCGGGGAAAAACTGTTTTTT. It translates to CASSPDGGIGEKLFF.

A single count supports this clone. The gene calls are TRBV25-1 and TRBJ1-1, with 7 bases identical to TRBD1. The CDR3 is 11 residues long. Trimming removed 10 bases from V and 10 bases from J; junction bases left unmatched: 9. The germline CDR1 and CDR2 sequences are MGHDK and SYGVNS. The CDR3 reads CATIRGFRAFF. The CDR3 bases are TGTGCCACCATCAGGGGGTTCCGAGCTTTCTTT.

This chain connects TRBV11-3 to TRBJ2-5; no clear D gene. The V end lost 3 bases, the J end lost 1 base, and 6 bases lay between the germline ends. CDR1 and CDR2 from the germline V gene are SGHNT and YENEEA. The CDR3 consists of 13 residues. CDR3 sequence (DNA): TGTGCCAGCAGCTTTGGGCCCCAAGAGACCCAGTACTTC. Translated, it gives CASSFGPQETQYF.

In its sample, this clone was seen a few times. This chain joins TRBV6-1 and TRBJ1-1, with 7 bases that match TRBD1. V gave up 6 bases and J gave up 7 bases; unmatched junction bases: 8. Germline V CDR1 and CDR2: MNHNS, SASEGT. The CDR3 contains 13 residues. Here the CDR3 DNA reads TGTGCCAGCAGAGGGACAGAGACCAGTGAAGCTTTCTTT. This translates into CASRGTETSEAFF.

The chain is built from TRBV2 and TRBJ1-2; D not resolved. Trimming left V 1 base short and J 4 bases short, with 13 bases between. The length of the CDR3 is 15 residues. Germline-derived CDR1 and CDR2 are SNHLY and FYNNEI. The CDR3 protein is CASSEGGGRTYGYTF. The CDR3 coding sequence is TGTGCCAGCAGTGAAGGGGGAGGACGGACCTATGGCTACACCTTC.

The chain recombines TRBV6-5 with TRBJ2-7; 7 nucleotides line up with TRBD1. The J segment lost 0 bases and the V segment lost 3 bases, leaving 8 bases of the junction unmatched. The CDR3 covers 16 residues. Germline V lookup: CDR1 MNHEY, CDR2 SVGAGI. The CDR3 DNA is TGTGCCAGCAGTTATGACGGGACAGCGAGCTCCTACGAGCAGTACTTC. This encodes CASSYDGTASSYEQYF.

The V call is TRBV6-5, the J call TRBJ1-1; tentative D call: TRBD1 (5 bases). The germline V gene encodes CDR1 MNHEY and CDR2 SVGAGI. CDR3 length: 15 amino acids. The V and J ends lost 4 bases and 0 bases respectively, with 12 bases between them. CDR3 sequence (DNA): TGTGCCAGCAGTTCGTACAGGCTCATGAACACTGAAGCTTTCTTT. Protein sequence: CASSSYRLMNTEAFF.

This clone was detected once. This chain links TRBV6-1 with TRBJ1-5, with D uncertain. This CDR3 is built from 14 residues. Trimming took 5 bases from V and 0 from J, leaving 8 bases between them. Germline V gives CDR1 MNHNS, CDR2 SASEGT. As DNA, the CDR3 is TGTGCCAGCAGTCGAGATTATAGCAATCAGCCCCAGCATTTT. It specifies CASSRDYSNQPQHF.

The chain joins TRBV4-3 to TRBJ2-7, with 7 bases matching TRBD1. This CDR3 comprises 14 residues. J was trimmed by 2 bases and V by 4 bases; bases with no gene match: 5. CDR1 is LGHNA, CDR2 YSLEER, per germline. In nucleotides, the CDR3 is TGCGCCAGCAGCCCCCGGACAGGACCCTACGAGCAGTACTTC. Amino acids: CASSPRTGPYEQYF.

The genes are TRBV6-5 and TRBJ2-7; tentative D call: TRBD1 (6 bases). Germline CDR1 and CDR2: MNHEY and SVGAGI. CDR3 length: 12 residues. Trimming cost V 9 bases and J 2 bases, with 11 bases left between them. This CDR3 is CASRDTTYEQYF. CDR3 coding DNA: TGTGCCAGTCGGGACACGACCTACGAGCAGTACTTC.

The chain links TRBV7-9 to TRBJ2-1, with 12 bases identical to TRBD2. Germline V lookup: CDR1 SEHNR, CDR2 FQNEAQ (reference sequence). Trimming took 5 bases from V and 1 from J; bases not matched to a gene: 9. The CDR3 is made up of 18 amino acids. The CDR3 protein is CASSPIRTSGTSYNEQFF. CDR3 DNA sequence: TGTGCCAGCAGCCCCATCAGGACTAGCGGGACTTCCTACAATGAGCAGTTCTTC.

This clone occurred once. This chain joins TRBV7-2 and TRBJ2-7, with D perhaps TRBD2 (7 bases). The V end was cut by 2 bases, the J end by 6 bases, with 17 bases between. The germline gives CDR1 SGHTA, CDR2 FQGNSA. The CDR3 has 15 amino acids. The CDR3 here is CASSLRGGASREQYF. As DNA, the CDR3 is TGTGCCAGCAGCTTAAGAGGGGGGGCGTCCCGCGAGCAGTACTTC.

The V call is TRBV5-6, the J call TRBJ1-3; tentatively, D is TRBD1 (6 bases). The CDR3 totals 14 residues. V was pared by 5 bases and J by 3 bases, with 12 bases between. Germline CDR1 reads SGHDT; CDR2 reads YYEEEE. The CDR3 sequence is CASSTPTGGNTIYF. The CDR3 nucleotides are TGTGCCAGCAGTACACCGACAGGTGGAAACACCATATATTTT.

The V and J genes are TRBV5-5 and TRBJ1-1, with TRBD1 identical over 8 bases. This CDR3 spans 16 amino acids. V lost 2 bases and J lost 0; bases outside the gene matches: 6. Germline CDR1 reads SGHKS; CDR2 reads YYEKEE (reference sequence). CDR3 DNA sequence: TGTGCCAGCAGCTTCCGGACAGGGAACATGAACACTGAAGCTTTCTTT. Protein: CASSFRTGNMNTEAFF.

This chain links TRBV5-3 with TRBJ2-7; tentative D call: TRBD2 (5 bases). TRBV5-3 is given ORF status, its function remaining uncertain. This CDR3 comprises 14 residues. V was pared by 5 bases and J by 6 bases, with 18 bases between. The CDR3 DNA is TGTGCCAGAAGTCGACATCCCGGAGGCGGCGAGCAGTACTTC. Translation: CARSRHPGGGEQYF.

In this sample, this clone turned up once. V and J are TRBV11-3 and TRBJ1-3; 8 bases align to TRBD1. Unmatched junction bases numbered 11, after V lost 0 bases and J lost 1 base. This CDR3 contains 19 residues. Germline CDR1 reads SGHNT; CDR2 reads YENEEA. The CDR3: CASSLEKEGRGRSGNTIYF. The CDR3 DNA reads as TGTGCCAGCAGCTTAGAAAAGGAGGGCAGGGGGCGATCTGGAAACACCATATATTTT.

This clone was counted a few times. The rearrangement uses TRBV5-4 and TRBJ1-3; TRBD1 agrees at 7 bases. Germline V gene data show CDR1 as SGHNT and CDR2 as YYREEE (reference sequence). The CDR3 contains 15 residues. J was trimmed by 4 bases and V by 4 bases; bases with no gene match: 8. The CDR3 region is CASSVNRGGGNTIYF. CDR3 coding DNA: TGTGCCAGCAGCGTCAACAGGGGCGGAGGAAACACCATATATTTT.

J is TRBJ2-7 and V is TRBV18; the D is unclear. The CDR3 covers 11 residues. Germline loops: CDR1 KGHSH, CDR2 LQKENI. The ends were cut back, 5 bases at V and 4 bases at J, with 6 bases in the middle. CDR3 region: CASSTQYEQYF. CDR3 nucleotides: TGTGCCAGCTCAACCCAGTACGAGCAGTACTTC.

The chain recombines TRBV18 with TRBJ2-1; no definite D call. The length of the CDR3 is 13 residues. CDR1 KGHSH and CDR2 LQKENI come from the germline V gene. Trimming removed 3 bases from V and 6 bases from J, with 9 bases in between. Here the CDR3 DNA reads TGTGCCAGCTCACCCGACATTTCCAATGAGCAGTTCTTC. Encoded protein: CASSPDISNEQFF.

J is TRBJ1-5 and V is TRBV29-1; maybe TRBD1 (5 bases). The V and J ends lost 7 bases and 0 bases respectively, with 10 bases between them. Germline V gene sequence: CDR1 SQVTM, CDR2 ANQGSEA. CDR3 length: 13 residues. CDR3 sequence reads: CSAKTASNQPQHF. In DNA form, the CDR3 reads TGCAGCGCTAAGACAGCTAGCAATCAGCCCCAGCATTTT.

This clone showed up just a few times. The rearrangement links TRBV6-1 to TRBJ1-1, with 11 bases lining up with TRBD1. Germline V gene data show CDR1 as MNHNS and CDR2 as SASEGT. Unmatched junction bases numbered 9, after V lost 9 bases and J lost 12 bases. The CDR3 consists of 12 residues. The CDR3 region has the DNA TGTGCCAGTAGGGACAGGGGGAGCTGGCCTTTCTTT. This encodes CASRDRGSWPFF.

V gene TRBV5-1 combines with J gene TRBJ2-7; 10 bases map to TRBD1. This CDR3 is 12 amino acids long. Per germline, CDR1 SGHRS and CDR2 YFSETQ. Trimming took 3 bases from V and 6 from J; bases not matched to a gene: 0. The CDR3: CASSWDRGEQYF. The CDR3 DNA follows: TGCGCCAGCAGCTGGGACAGGGGCGAGCAGTACTTC.

This chain's CDR3 is CASSPGQGPYNEQFF. The CDR3, as DNA: TGTGCCAGCAGCCCTGGACAGGGGCCGTACAATGAGCAGTTCTTC. The V and J genes are TRBV7-2 and TRBJ2-1; 9 bases match TRBD1. The CDR3 is 15 amino acids. CDR1 is SGHTA and CDR2 is FQGNSA in the germline V gene. The J segment lost 4 bases and the V segment lost 5 bases, leaving 6 bases of the junction unmatched.

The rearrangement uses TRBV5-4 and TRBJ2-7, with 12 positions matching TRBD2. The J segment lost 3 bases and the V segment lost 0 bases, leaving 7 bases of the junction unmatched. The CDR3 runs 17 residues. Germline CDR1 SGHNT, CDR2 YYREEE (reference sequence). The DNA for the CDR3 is TGTGCCAGCAGCTTGGCCCCTAGCGGGGGGGTAAACTACGAGCAGTACTTC. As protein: CASSLAPSGGVNYEQYF.